These 24 T cell receptor beta chains came from one sample sequenced in a study of blood T cells in healthy people across ages. A J-beta primer mix and a sample-barcoded 5' primer were used in a second PCR of about 7 to 11 cycles. TCRdb re-derived calls from the 5' RACE reads in MiXCR, one entry per CDR3 protein. The table records roughly 650,000 distinct CDR3 sequences, roughly 30% of them present only once. Sequencing was carried out using blood. Receptors originate from a woman of 80 years or more in good health.

This chain uses TRBV12-3 or TRBV12-4 with TRBJ2-1; 13 nucleotides agree with TRBD2. The CDR3 loop spans 15 amino acids. V dropped 5 bases and J dropped 9; count of bases not matched to a gene: 7. CDR3 region: CASSRTSGGGGEQFF. The DNA of the CDR3 is TGTGCCAGCAGTCGGACTAGCGGGGGTGGGGGTGAGCAGTTCTTC.

In regard to this clonotype: One base away lies a much larger clone, so this may be a sequencing read error. The V and J genes are TRBV20-1 and TRBJ2-7; a possible D gene is TRBD1 (5 bases). This CDR3 has 12 amino acids. CDR1 DFQATT and CDR2 SNEGSKA come from the germline V gene (reference sequence). Trimming removed 5 bases at V and 12 bases at J, with 20 bases between. The CDR3 DNA sequence: TGCAGTGCTGTAGGGGATCAAGAGACCCGGTACTTC. Its protein product is CSAVGDQETRYF.

In the case of this clonotype: An end of the junction does not agree with germline; a read error may underlie this. The CDR3 region is CASSLQSSEQYF. The CDR3 region has the DNA TGTGCCAGCAGCTTACAATCCTCCGAGCAGTACTTC. This chain links TRBV7-2 with TRBJ2-7; D unclear. The CDR3 is 12 residues long. CDR1 and CDR2 (germline): SGHTA, FQGNSA.

This clonotype appeared once. The chain links TRBV28 to TRBJ2-7; 10 nucleotides line up with TRBD1. Trimming took 6 bases from V and 7 from J; bases not matched to a gene: 9. This CDR3 has 14 amino acids. Per the germline V gene, CDR1 is MDHEN and CDR2 is SYDVKM. CDR3 DNA sequence: TGTGCCAGCAGCACCGGGACAGGGGTTTTTGAGCAGTACTTC. This gives the protein CASSTGTGVFEQYF. The whole variable domain, remainder taken from reference TRBV28 and TRBJ2-7, is DVKVTQSSRYLVKRTGEKVFLECVQDMDHENMFWYRQDPGLGLRLIYFSYDVKMKEKGDIPEGYSVSREKKERFSLILESASTNQTSMYLCASSTGTGVFEQYFGPGTRLTVT.

The J gene is TRBJ1-5, the V gene TRBV30; TRBD1 aligns across 10 bases. The CDR3 consists of 16 residues. Trimming removed 0 bases from V and 4 bases from J; junction bases left unmatched: 6. Germline values: CDR1 GTSNPN, CDR2 SVGIG (reference sequence). The CDR3 loop is CAWSVTGGEGNQPQHF. In DNA, the CDR3 is TGTGCCTGGAGTGTGACAGGGGGCGAGGGGAATCAGCCCCAGCATTTT.

About this clonotype: This could be a read error, since a much larger clone is one nucleotide away. The chain uses TRBV3-1 and TRBJ2-3, with D possibly being TRBD2 (6 bases). The CDR3 sequence is 18 residues long. V was cut by 4 bases and J by 5 bases, with 25 bases left in between. Looked up from germline, CDR1 is LGHDT and CDR2 is YNNKEL (reference sequence). CDR3 sequence: CASSPSHGTPRGGDTQYF. CDR3 DNA: TGTGCCAGCAGCCCATCACACGGGACTCCTAGGGGAGGAGATACGCAGTATTTT.

The table lists this clonotype with a few counts. This may be a read error, as it is one base from a much larger clone. The V call is TRBV11-2, the J call TRBJ2-7; no reliable D call. Germline V lookup: CDR1 SGHAT, CDR2 FQNNGV. The length of the CDR3 is 12 residues. V was clipped by 2 bases and J by 6 bases, with 8 bases between them. CDR3 sequence: CASSLRNCEQYF. In DNA, the CDR3 is TGTGCCAGCAGCTTAAGAAATTGCGAGCAGTACTTC.

This clonotype was recorded a few times. This chain joins TRBV20-1 and TRBJ2-5; the D gene is possibly TRBD1 (5 bases). The CDR3 loop spans 16 amino acids. The germline V and J ends were trimmed by 5 bases and 11 bases, with 30 bases remaining between them. Germline CDR1 DFQATT, CDR2 SNEGSKA (reference sequence). The CDR3 protein is CSAVPTTVSPGNEQYF. The CDR3 DNA reads as TGCAGTGCTGTCCCTACGACAGTGTCTCCGGGCAATGAGCAGTACTTC.

J is TRBJ2-5 and V is TRBV7-8; 11 nucleotides line up with TRBD1. This CDR3 is built from 17 residues. Trimming at V came to 5 bases and at J to 4 bases, leaving 12 bases not matched to a gene. CDR1 and CDR2 (germline): SGHVS, FQNEAQ. The CDR3 here is CASSLRTGGGLSETQYF. DNA for the CDR3: TGTGCCAGCAGCCTGAGGACAGGGGGCGGATTATCAGAGACCCAGTACTTC.

With respect to this clonotype: The junction departs from the called germline gene at one end, perhaps through a read error. This rearrangement joins TRBV7-9 to TRBJ2-5; D not resolved. Germline lookup yields CDR1 SEHNR and CDR2 FQNEAQ (reference sequence). This CDR3 has 14 amino acids. The CDR3 sequence is CASSLGTEWNEQYF. CDR3 bases: TGCGCCAGCAGCTTAGGAACGGAATGGAATGAGCAGTACTTC.

This clonotype has more than one count but fewer than ten. The chain is built from TRBV6-5 and TRBJ2-5; TRBD2 agrees at 8 bases. CDR3 length: 18 amino acids. Germline V gene lookup returns CDR1 MNHEY and CDR2 SVGAGI. After removal of 0 bases from V and 2 bases from J, the junction contained 11 bases not matched to a gene. This CDR3 reads CASSYSRYSGGSQETQYF. The CDR3 coding sequence is TGTGCCAGCAGTTACTCGAGATACAGCGGGGGTTCACAAGAGACCCAGTACTTC.

The rearrangement joins TRBV28 to TRBJ2-1, with D perhaps being TRBD1 or TRBD2 (6 bases each). The CDR3 length is 16 residues. The germline CDR1 and CDR2 sequences are MDHEN and SYDVKM. V was clipped by 4 bases and J by 13 bases, with 26 bases between them. CDR3 protein: CASSSLGTLGGETQFF. The CDR3 region has the DNA TGTGCCAGCAGTTCCCTAGGGACATTGGGGGGAGAGACCCAGTTCTTC.

This clonotype was found a few times. This sequence may be a read error, since a much larger clone differs from it by one base. The chain recombines TRBV7-9 with TRBJ1-1, with 9 bases identical to TRBD1. In germline, CDR1 is SEHNR, CDR2 FQNEAQ (reference sequence). The CDR3 is made up of 14 amino acids. In DNA, the CDR3 is TGTACCAGCAGCCAGGGACAGGGAGACACTGAAGCTTTCTTT. Protein product: CTSSQGQGDTEAFF. Full variable domain (remainder filled in from reference TRBV7-9 and TRBJ1-1): DTGVSQNPRHKITKRGQNVTFRCDPISEHNRLYWYRQTLGQGPEFLTYFQNEAQLEKSRLLSDRFSAERPKGSFSTLEIQRTEQGDSAMYLCTSSQGQGDTEAFFGQGTRLTVV.

This clonotype was seen at least ten times. V usage is TRBV5-1 and J usage is TRBJ1-6; 9 nucleotides align to TRBD1. The V gene's germline CDR1 is SGHRS and CDR2 YFSETQ. CDR3 length: 14 residues. V lost 4 bases, J lost 10 bases, and 6 bases stayed unmatched. This CDR3 is CASSEGTGRSPLHF. CDR3 in DNA: TGCGCCAGCAGCGAGGGGACAGGGAGATCACCCCTCCACTTT. The variable domain in full, completed from reference TRBV5-1 and TRBJ1-6, reads KAGVTQTPRYLIKTRGQQVTLSCSPISGHRSVSWYQQTPGQGLQFLFEYFSETQRNKGNFPGRFSGRQFSNSRSEMNVSTLELGDSALYLCASSEGTGRSPLHFGNGTRLTVT.

This clonotype has a single count. This clone may be a read error of a much larger clone one base away. The chain combines TRBV11-3 with TRBJ2-7; possibly TRBD2 for D (7 bases). The CDR3 contains 16 residues. Per germline, CDR1 SGHNT and CDR2 YENEEA. Trimming left V 6 bases short and J 7 bases short, with 25 bases between. CDR3 in amino acids: CASSRGGAHGHNEQYF. Here the CDR3 DNA reads TGTGCCAGCAGTCGAGGGGGGGCTCACGGGCACAATGAGCAGTACTTC.

There are many counts of this clonotype. The rearrangement joins TRBV20-1 to TRBJ2-7; TRBD1 or TRBD2 may be the D gene (5 bases each). The V end lost 6 bases, the J end lost 2 bases, and 17 bases lay between the germline ends. CDR1 DFQATT and CDR2 SNEGSKA come from the germline V gene (reference sequence). The CDR3 totals 14 residues. As DNA, the CDR3 is TGCAGTGCCCTAGGGGCGGGCCTACCCTACGAGCAGTACTTC. Its translation: CSALGAGLPYEQYF.

This chain links TRBV29-1 with TRBJ2-3; D gene ambiguous. V lost 1 base, J lost 5 bases, and 19 bases lay in between. The CDR3 runs to 16 residues. Germline V gene lookup returns CDR1 SQVTM and CDR2 ANQGSEA. The chain's CDR3 is CSVEAQASAAVDTQYF. The CDR3 DNA follows: TGCAGCGTTGAAGCCCAGGCGTCCGCAGCTGTAGATACGCAGTATTTT.

This clonotype was detected ten times or more. The V gene is TRBV20-1, the J gene TRBJ2-5, with a possible D match to TRBD1 (6 bases). Germline assignment: CDR1 DFQATT and CDR2 SNEGSKA (reference sequence). CDR3 length: 14 residues. V shed 0 bases and J shed 5 bases, with 13 bases lying between them. The CDR3 DNA reads TGCAGTGCTAGAGATCCAGGGGTACGGGAGACCCAGTACTTC. This codes for CSARDPGVRETQYF.

This clonotype was recorded many times. The rearrangement uses TRBV18 and TRBJ2-3; D unclear. The CDR3 covers 12 residues. CDR1 KGHSH and CDR2 LQKENI come from the germline V gene. Trimming pared 2 bases from V and 5 bases from J, leaving 5 bases between. The DNA of the CDR3 is TGTGCCAGCTCACCAGTGCAAGATACGCAGTATTTT. Translation: CASSPVQDTQYF.

This clonotype has at least ten counts. The V and J genes are TRBV20-1 and TRBJ2-3; tentative D call: TRBD2 (7 bases). The CDR3 is 13 residues long. Germline CDR1 reads DFQATT; CDR2 reads SNEGSKA (reference sequence). V was clipped by 6 bases and J by 8 bases, with 18 bases between them. CDR3 residues: CSASGGGEGTQYF. The CDR3 DNA follows: TGCAGTGCAAGTGGGGGGGGCGAGGGTACGCAGTATTTT.

This clonotype was picked up a small number of times. This chain uses TRBV4-2 with TRBJ2-1, with 8 bases lining up with TRBD2. The germline gives CDR1 LGHNA, CDR2 YNFKEQ. The CDR3 has 16 amino acids. J lost 8 bases, V lost 0 bases, and 9 bases had no gene match. As DNA, the CDR3 is TGTGCCAGCAGCCAAGATCCAGCGGGAGAGTTAGATGAGCAGTTCTTC. This sequence encodes CASSQDPAGELDEQFF.

This clonotype has at least ten counts. The chain joins TRBV6-2 or TRBV6-3 to TRBJ2-7; the D is unclear. The CDR3 sequence is 12 residues long. Germline V gene sequence: CDR1 MNHEY, CDR2 SVGEGT. Between the trimmed V and J ends, which lost 4 bases and 4 bases, there was a span of 8 bases. CDR3 region: CASSFPYYEQYF. In nucleotides, the CDR3 is TGTGCCAGCAGTTTCCCGTATTACGAGCAGTACTTC.

This clonotype appeared a few times. This rearrangement joins TRBV6-6 to TRBJ2-3, with D possibly being TRBD1 (6 bases). Trimming took 5 bases from V and 1 from J, leaving 10 bases between them. The CDR3 length is 14 residues. Germline V gene sequence: CDR1 MNHNY, CDR2 SVGAGI (reference sequence). The CDR3 nucleotides read TGTGCCAGCAGTACAGGGTCTGGCACAGATACGCAGTATTTT. It yields the protein CASSTGSGTDTQYF.

About this clonotype: Being one base from a much bigger clone, this may be a read error. The CDR3 nucleotides read TGTGCCAGCAGCTTAGGTGGAATGGGCAATCAGCCCCAGCATTTT. Its translation: CASSLGGMGNQPQHF. The chain couples TRBV7-9 to TRBJ1-5; D is uncertain. The ends were cut back, 1 base at V and 2 bases at J, with 9 bases in the middle. Per the germline V gene, CDR1 is SEHNR and CDR2 is FQNEAQ (reference sequence). This CDR3 comprises 15 residues.